Below are 5 T cell receptor beta chains sequenced from a single sample in a study of blood T cell repertoires in COVID-19. TCRdb's copy holds only in-frame clones and misses some; the assay was immunoSEQ multiplex PCR. Among fewer than 250,000 clones listed, 65% to 90% were seen once. The sample comprised PBMCs or T cells enriched from blood (not recorded which). The receptors originated from a middle-aged woman with acute COVID-19.

The CDR3 nucleotides read TGCGCCAGCAGCCAAGTAACTAGCGCCCAAGAGACCCAGTACTTC. Translated: CASSQVTSAQETQYF. This chain links TRBV4-1 with TRBJ2-5; TRBD2 matches 7 bases. The CDR3 runs 15 residues. The V gene's germline CDR1 is MGHRA and CDR2 YSYEKL. V was clipped by 1 base and J by 1 base; unmatched bases: 3.

The chain combines TRBV6-5 with TRBJ1-5, with D uncertain. The CDR3 spans 15 residues. The V gene's germline CDR1 is MNHEY and CDR2 SVGAGI. V lost 8 bases, J lost 3 bases, and 17 bases lay in between. The CDR3 sequence: CASCCNSDNNQPQHF. In DNA form, the CDR3 reads TGTGCCAGCTGTTGCAACAGTGACAACAATCAGCCCCAGCATTTT.

V gene TRBV5-1 combines with J gene TRBJ2-2, with a tentative D call TRBD1 (7 bases). The germline V gene has CDR1 SGHRS and CDR2 YFSETQ. CDR3 length equals 15 residues. Between the trimmed V and J ends, which lost 1 base and 7 bases, there was a span of 14 bases. The CDR3 loop is CASSLLRGDVGELFF. CDR3 nucleotides: TGCGCCAGCAGCTTGCTCAGGGGGGATGTCGGGGAGCTGTTTTTT.

The CDR3, as DNA: TGTGCCAGCAGCGTCACCCCGCGGGCGGCGGAGGCCGGGGAGCTGTTTTTT. It yields the protein CASSVTPRAAEAGELFF. The chain combines TRBV9 with TRBJ2-2; D perhaps matches TRBD2 (5 bases). The CDR3 extends over 17 amino acids. Trimming removed 2 bases from V and 6 bases from J, with 20 bases in between. Germline V lookup: CDR1 SGDLS, CDR2 YYNGEE.

The chain couples TRBV5-1 to TRBJ1-1; D is perhaps TRBD1 (5 bases). The V end was cut by 0 bases, the J end by 1 base, with 10 bases between. This CDR3 comprises 15 residues. Germline V gene sequence: CDR1 SGHRS, CDR2 YFSETQ. This CDR3 reads CASSLGGTSNTEAFF. The CDR3 nucleotides read TGCGCCAGCAGCTTGGGTGGGACTTCGAACACTGAAGCTTTCTTT.